One and the same sample provided the 27 T cell receptor beta chains below, sequenced in a study of T cell repertoires in cytomegalovirus infection. TCRdb recomputed calls from the reads with MiXCR, one row per CDR3 protein. The sample contains some 150,000 distinct CDR3 sequences, 20% to 25% of which appear only once. Sequences were obtained from PBMCs. The receptor source for this set is a human donor in good health (CMV status not recorded). Some clones in this sample may be carry-over from other donors' samples.

The J gene is TRBJ1-5, the V gene TRBV28; TRBD1 matches 7 bases. J was trimmed by 3 bases and V by 6 bases; bases with no gene match: 8. Germline CDR1 reads MDHEN; CDR2 reads SYDVKM. CDR3 size: 15 residues. Here the CDR3 reads CASRPPGGNNQPQHF. The CDR3 DNA follows: TGTGCCAGCAGACCCCCAGGGGGTAACAATCAGCCCCAGCATTTT.

This clonotype was counted between two and nine times. The chain has TRBV9 and TRBJ2-1; 8 nucleotides align to TRBD2. Trimming cost V 0 bases and J 8 bases; bases outside gene matches: 7. Per germline, CDR1 SGDLS and CDR2 YYNGEE. The CDR3 is 15 residues long. CDR3 amino acids: CASSVGPSGSDEQFF. The DNA for the CDR3 is TGTGCCAGCAGCGTAGGTCCTAGCGGGTCCGATGAGCAGTTCTTC.

The V call is TRBV12-3 or TRBV12-4, the J call TRBJ1-1, with D perhaps TRBD1 (5 bases). CDR3 length: 17 residues. V dropped 6 bases and J dropped 1 base, with 21 bases sitting between them. The CDR3 spells CASSFKGPGITNTEAFF. The CDR3 DNA reads as TGTGCCAGCAGCTTTAAGGGACCGGGAATTACGAACACTGAAGCTTTCTTT.

Concerning this clonotype itself: Given a much more abundant clone one base away, this may be a read error. The V and J genes are TRBV7-2 and TRBJ1-4, with D maybe TRBD1 (5 bases). Germline lookup yields CDR1 SGHTA and CDR2 FQGNSA. This CDR3 contains 13 residues. The CDR3 bases are TGTGTCAGCAGCGCCAGGGCGTACGAAAAACTGTTTTTT. As protein: CVSSARAYEKLFF. Full variable domain (remainder filled in from reference TRBV7-2 and TRBJ1-4): GAGVSQSPSNKVTEKGKDVELRCDPISGHTALYWYRQSLGQGLEFLIYFQGNSAPDKSGLPSDRFSAERTGGSVSTLTIQRTQQEDSAVYLCVSSARAYEKLFFGSGTQLSVL.

The chain employs TRBV6-8 and TRBJ2-2, with D maybe TRBD2 (5 bases). This CDR3 is 15 amino acids long. Germline loops: CDR1 MNHGY, CDR2 SAAAGT. V was cut by 1 base and J by 7 bases, with 13 bases left in between. The CDR3 sequence is CASSYFRGIGGELFF. The CDR3 nucleotides read TGTGCCAGCAGTTACTTCCGAGGGATCGGCGGGGAGCTGTTTTTT.

This clonotype occurred many times. The chain links TRBV12-3 or TRBV12-4 to TRBJ1-5; 11 bases map to TRBD1. The CDR3 sequence is 13 residues long. The J segment lost 7 bases and the V segment lost 6 bases, leaving 2 bases of the junction unmatched. CDR3 residues: CASSRTGGQPQHF. The DNA for the CDR3 is TGTGCCAGCAGCAGGACAGGGGGCCAGCCCCAGCATTTT.

The genes are TRBV29-1 and TRBJ1-1; the match to TRBD1 covers 9 bases. The CDR3 is 14 amino acids. The germline V gene encodes CDR1 SQVTM and CDR2 ANQGSEA. Trimming at V came to 6 bases and at J to 0 bases, leaving 5 bases not matched to a gene. The CDR3 coding sequence is TGCAGCGTCCGGGACAGGGCCATGAACACTGAAGCTTTCTTT. This sequence encodes CSVRDRAMNTEAFF. Based on the CDR3 plus reference TRBV29-1 and TRBJ1-1, the full variable domain is SAVISQKPSRDICQRGTSLTIQCQVDSQVTMMFWYRQQPGQSLTLIATANQGSEATYESGFVIDKFPISRPNLTFSTLTVSNMSPEDSSIYLCSVRDRAMNTEAFFGQGTRLTVV.

V and J are TRBV14 and TRBJ1-2; 7 bases map to TRBD1. The CDR3 covers 13 residues. Germline V gene sequence: CDR1 SGHDN, CDR2 FVKESK. J was trimmed by 7 bases and V by 2 bases; bases with no gene match: 4. CDR3 protein: CASSQQTGFGYTF. CDR3 bases: TGTGCCAGCAGCCAACAGACAGGGTTTGGCTACACCTTC.

The chain carries TRBV6-2 or TRBV6-3 and TRBJ2-3, with TRBD2 matching 9 bases. Germline V gene data show CDR1 as MNHEY and CDR2 as SVGEGT. The trim removed 7 bases at V and 3 bases at J, leaving 11 bases unmatched. The CDR3 extends over 16 amino acids. Here the CDR3 DNA reads TGTGCCAGCACTTCCAGCGGGAGGTTAATTACAGATACGCAGTATTTT. It encodes CASTSSGRLITDTQYF.

This clonotype has at least ten counts. V gene TRBV6-1 combines with J gene TRBJ2-7; 8 positions match TRBD2. The CDR3 loop spans 16 amino acids. In germline, CDR1 is MNHNS, CDR2 SASEGT. Germline trimming cut 2 bases from V and 0 bases from J; bases unmatched to any gene: 6. This chain's CDR3 is CASSEYLAGSSYEQYF. For the CDR3, the DNA is TGTGCCAGCAGTGAATACTTAGCGGGAAGCTCCTACGAGCAGTACTTC.

To note about this clonotype: One junction end disagrees with the germline gene, perhaps due to a read error. J is TRBJ2-5 and V is TRBV11-2; 9 nucleotides match TRBD1. The CDR3 contains 17 residues. CDR1 and CDR2 from the germline V gene are SGHAT and FQNNGV. The DNA for the CDR3 is TGTGCCCGCAGCTTAGTCCTAACCCCGGACAGGGGCGAGACCCAGTACTTC. Its translation: CARSLVLTPDRGETQYF.

This clonotype was recorded a few times. This chain uses TRBV18 with TRBJ2-2, with 10 positions matching TRBD2. CDR3 size: 14 residues. V lost 8 bases and J lost 3; bases outside the gene matches: 3. Germline CDR1 is KGHSH and CDR2 is LQKENI. This CDR3 is CASLAGADTGELFF. The CDR3 DNA is TGTGCCAGCCTAGCGGGGGCCGACACCGGGGAGCTGTTTTTT.

This chain links TRBV7-2 with TRBJ2-3; weak D call: TRBD2 (6 bases). V lost 2 bases, J lost 4 bases, and 19 bases lay in between. Per the germline V gene, CDR1 is SGHTA and CDR2 is FQGNSA. The CDR3 runs to 17 residues. The CDR3 protein is CASSLIIQGGRADTQYF. The CDR3 DNA reads as TGTGCCAGCAGCTTAATAATTCAGGGAGGCCGGGCAGATACGCAGTATTTT.

This chain joins TRBV5-1 and TRBJ1-1; D call uncertain. The germline V gene encodes CDR1 SGHRS and CDR2 YFSETQ. Trimming took off 1 base at V and 0 bases at J, with 13 bases between the two ends. The CDR3 contains 16 residues. The CDR3 DNA is TGCGCCAGCAGCTTGAGGTCCAACTCACTGAACACTGAAGCTTTCTTT. It is translated as CASSLRSNSLNTEAFF.

The sample holds many counts of this clonotype. V gene TRBV7-8 combines with J gene TRBJ1-3; D not certain. V lost 0 bases and J lost 2, with 5 bases in between. CDR1 is SGHVS and CDR2 is FQNEAQ in the germline V gene. The CDR3 extends over 14 amino acids. This CDR3 reads CASSLAPAGNTIYF. CDR3 in DNA: TGTGCCAGCAGCTTAGCACCTGCTGGAAACACCATATATTTT.

This clonotype showed up just a few times. The chain couples TRBV28 to TRBJ2-5, with 11 bases identical to TRBD2. CDR1 is MDHEN and CDR2 is SYDVKM in the germline V gene. The trim removed 5 bases at V and 4 bases at J, leaving 6 bases unmatched. This CDR3 is 15 amino acids long. The CDR3 sequence: CASSPLAGGGETQYF. The CDR3 DNA is TGTGCCAGCAGTCCCCTAGCGGGAGGAGGAGAGACCCAGTACTTC.

The genes are TRBV6-1 and TRBJ2-5; possible D gene TRBD1, 6 bases. CDR1 and CDR2 (germline): MNHNS, SASEGT. The CDR3 is 15 amino acids. V gave up 6 bases and J gave up 1 base, with 15 bases separating them. This CDR3 is CASRVGAGVQETQYF. CDR3 nucleotides: TGTGCCAGCAGAGTAGGGGCAGGGGTCCAAGAGACCCAGTACTTC.

The chain couples TRBV5-3 to TRBJ1-3; weak D call: TRBD1 (5 bases). TRBV5-3 carries the ORF label, with uncertain function. Deletions cut 8 bases from V and 0 bases from J, with 15 bases between. The CDR3 has 15 amino acids. CDR3 coding DNA: TGTGCCAGCAGCCCCGGGGGGGTCTCTGGAAACACCATATATTTT. Its protein is CASSPGGVSGNTIYF.

This clonotype was picked up a small number of times. This sequence joins TRBV6-2 or TRBV6-3 and TRBJ2-3, with TRBD1 matching 7 bases. CDR1 and CDR2 (germline): MNHEY, SVGEGT. V shed 0 bases and J 4 bases; nucleotides not matched to a gene: 4. The CDR3 loop spans 15 amino acids. Here the CDR3 reads CASSYSWQGADTQYF. In DNA, the CDR3 is TGTGCCAGCAGTTACTCCTGGCAGGGGGCAGATACGCAGTATTTT.

The chain employs TRBV14 and TRBJ1-4; TRBD1 aligns across 8 bases. The CDR3 has 17 amino acids. Germline-derived CDR1 and CDR2 are SGHDN and FVKESK. The V and J ends lost 1 base and 5 bases, in that order; junction bases with no gene match: 9. This chain's CDR3 is CASSQASGQGGNEKLFF. The CDR3, as DNA: TGTGCCAGCAGCCAAGCCAGCGGACAGGGCGGGAATGAAAAACTGTTTTTT.

V usage is TRBV6-1 and J usage is TRBJ1-3, with a tentative D call TRBD1 (5 bases). The germline V gene has CDR1 MNHNS and CDR2 SASEGT. The length of the CDR3 is 16 residues. V was cut by 5 bases and J by 3 bases, with 17 bases left in between. The CDR3 here is CASSYSGAGHGNTIYF. The CDR3 DNA sequence: TGTGCCAGCAGTTATAGTGGGGCAGGACATGGAAACACCATATATTTT.

The chain combines TRBV6-8 with TRBJ2-7, with D possibly being TRBD1 (6 bases). The CDR3 is 14 residues long. CDR1 is MNHGY and CDR2 is SAAAGT in the germline V gene. V was shortened by 6 bases and J by 4 bases, with 16 bases between the two germline ends. CDR3 DNA: TGTGCCAGCAGCCTTGTAGGGGGTCAATACGAGCAGTACTTC. Residues: CASSLVGGQYEQYF.

This clonotype was observed a few times. DNA for the CDR3: TGTGCCAGCAGCCCCCGACAGGTGGGGATGGAGACCCAGTACTTC. Its translation: CASSPRQVGMETQYF. The chain is built from TRBV7-4 and TRBJ2-5, with a possible D match to TRBD1 (6 bases). V lost 5 bases to trimming and J lost 5 bases, with 18 bases between them. The CDR3 is 15 amino acids. CDR1 is SGHVT and CDR2 is SQSDAQ in the germline V gene.

The rearrangement uses TRBV6-5 and TRBJ2-2, with 7 nucleotides matching TRBD1. Per germline, CDR1 MNHEY and CDR2 SVGAGI. CDR3 length: 14 residues. Losses at the gene ends were 6 bases for V and 1 base for J; bases not matched to a gene: 2. The DNA for the CDR3 is TGTGCCAGCAGACAGGGGTTGAACACCGGGGAGCTGTTTTTT. Translated, it gives CASRQGLNTGELFF.

The chain couples TRBV7-9 to TRBJ2-3, with D uncertain. Trimming left V 6 bases short and J 2 bases short, with 15 bases between. Germline V CDR1 and CDR2: SEHNR, FQNEAQ (reference sequence). The CDR3 has 15 residues. CDR3 in amino acids: CASSLMDPLTDTQYF. CDR3 sequence (DNA): TGTGCCAGCAGTCTCATGGACCCCCTCACAGATACGCAGTATTTT. Combining the CDR3 with reference TRBV7-9 and TRBJ2-3 gives the whole variable domain DTGVSQNPRHKITKRGQNVTFRCDPISEHNRLYWYRQTLGQGPEFLTYFQNEAQLEKSRLLSDRFSAERPKGSFSTLEIQRTEQGDSAMYLCASSLMDPLTDTQYFGPGTRLTVL.

At least ten counts were recorded for this clonotype. The V and J genes are TRBV7-4 and TRBJ1-5; D uncertain. The CDR3 sequence is 16 residues long. The V gene's germline CDR1 is SGHVT and CDR2 SQSDAQ. V was trimmed by 1 base and J by 3 bases, leaving 13 bases between them. CDR3 loop: CASSLEADIDNQPQHF. CDR3 DNA: TGTGCCAGCAGCTTAGAGGCGGATATCGACAATCAGCCCCAGCATTTT.

In this sample, this clonotype turned up once. This chain joins TRBV5-1 and TRBJ2-1; 7 nucleotides line up with TRBD2. Germline trimming cut 1 base from V and 9 bases from J; bases unmatched to any gene: 7. CDR1 is SGHRS, CDR2 YFSETQ, per germline. The CDR3 runs to 14 residues. The CDR3 protein is CASSLPTSAGEQFF. For the CDR3, the DNA is TGCGCCAGCAGCTTGCCAACTAGCGCTGGTGAGCAGTTCTTC.